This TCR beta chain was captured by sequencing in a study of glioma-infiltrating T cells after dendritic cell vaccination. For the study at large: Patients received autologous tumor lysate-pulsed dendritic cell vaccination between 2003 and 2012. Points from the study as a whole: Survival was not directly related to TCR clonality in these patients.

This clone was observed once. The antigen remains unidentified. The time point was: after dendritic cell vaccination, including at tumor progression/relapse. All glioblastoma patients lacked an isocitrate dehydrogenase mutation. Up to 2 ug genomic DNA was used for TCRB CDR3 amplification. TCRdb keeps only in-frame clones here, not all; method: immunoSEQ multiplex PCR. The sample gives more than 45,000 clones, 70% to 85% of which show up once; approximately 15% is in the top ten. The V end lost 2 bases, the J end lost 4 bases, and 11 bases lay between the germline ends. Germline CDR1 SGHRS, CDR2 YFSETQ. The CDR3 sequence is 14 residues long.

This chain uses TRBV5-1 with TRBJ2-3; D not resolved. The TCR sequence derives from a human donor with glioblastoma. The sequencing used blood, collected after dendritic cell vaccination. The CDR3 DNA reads TGCGCCAGCAGCTTCACCGTACAGTCAGATACGCAGTATTTT. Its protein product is CASSFTVQSDTQYF.